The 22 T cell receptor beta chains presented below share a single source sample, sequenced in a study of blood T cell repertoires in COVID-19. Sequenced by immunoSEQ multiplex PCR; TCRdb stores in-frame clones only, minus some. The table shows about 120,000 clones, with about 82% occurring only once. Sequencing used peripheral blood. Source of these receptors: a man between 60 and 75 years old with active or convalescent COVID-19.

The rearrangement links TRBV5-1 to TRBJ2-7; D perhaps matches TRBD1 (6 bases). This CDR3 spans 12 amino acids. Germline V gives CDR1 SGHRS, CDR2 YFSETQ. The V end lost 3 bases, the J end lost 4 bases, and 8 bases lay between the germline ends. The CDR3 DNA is TGCGCCAGCAGCTACGGACAGTACGAGCAGTACTTC. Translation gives CASSYGQYEQYF.

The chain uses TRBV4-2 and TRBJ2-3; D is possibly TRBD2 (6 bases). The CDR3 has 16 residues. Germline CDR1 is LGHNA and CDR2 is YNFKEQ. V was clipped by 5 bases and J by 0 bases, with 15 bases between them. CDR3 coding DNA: TGTGCCAGCAGCGCTCGAGGGCGGGACAGCACAGATACGCAGTATTTT. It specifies CASSARGRDSTDTQYF.

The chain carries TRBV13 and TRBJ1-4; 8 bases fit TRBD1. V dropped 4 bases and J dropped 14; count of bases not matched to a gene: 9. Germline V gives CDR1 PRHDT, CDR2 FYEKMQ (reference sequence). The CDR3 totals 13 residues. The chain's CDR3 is CASSSPETGGLFF. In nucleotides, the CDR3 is TGTGCCAGCAGCTCCCCGGAAACAGGGGGGCTGTTTTTT. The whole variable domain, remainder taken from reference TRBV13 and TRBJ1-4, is AAGVIQSPRHLIKEKRETATLKCYPIPRHDTVYWYQQGPGQDPQFLISFYEKMQSDKGSIPDRFSAQQFSDYHSELNMSSLELGDSALYFCASSSPETGGLFFGSGTQLSVL.

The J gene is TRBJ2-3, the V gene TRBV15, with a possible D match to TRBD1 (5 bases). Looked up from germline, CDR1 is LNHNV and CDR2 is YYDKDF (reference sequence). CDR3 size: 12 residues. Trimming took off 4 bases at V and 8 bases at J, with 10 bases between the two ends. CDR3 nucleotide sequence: TGTGCCACCAGCACCAGCCAGGGTACGCAGTATTTT. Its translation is CATSTSQGTQYF. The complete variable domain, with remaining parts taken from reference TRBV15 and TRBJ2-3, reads DAMVIQNPRYQVTQFGKPVTLSCSQTLNHNVMYWYQQKSSQAPKLLFHYYDKDFNNEADTPDNFQSRRPNTSFCFLDIRSPGLGDTAMYLCATSTSQGTQYFGPGTRLTVL.

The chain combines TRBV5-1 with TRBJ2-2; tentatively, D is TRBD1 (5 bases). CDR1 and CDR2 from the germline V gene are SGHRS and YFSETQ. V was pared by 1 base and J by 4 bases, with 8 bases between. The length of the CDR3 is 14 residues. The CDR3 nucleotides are TGCGCCAGCAGCTTGATAGGGGCCACCGGGGAGCTGTTTTTT. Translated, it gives CASSLIGATGELFF.

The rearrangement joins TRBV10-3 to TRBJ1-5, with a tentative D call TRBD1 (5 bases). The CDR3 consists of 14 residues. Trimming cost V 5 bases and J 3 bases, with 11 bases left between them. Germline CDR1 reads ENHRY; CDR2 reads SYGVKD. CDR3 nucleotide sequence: TGTGCCATCAGTACAGACAGATTCAATCAGCCCCAGCATTTT. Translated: CAISTDRFNQPQHF.

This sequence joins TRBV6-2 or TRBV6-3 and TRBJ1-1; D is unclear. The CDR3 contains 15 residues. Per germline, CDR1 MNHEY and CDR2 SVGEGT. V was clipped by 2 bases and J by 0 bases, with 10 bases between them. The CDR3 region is CASSYGPDMNTEAFF. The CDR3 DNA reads TGTGCCAGCAGTTACGGGCCTGACATGAACACTGAAGCTTTCTTT.

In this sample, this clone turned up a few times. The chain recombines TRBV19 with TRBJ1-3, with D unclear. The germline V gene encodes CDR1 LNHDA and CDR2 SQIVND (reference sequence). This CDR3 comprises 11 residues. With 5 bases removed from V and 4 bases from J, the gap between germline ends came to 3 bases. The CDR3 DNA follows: TGTGCCAGTAGTGGCGGAAACACCATATATTTT. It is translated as CASSGGNTIYF.

The CDR3 spells CASSFRLDNEQFF. The CDR3, as DNA: TGTGCCAGCAGTTTCAGACTAGACAATGAGCAGTTCTTC. The V gene is TRBV28, the J gene TRBJ2-1, with a tentative D call TRBD2 (6 bases). The CDR3 consists of 13 residues. Germline values: CDR1 MDHEN, CDR2 SYDVKM. V gave up 3 bases and J gave up 5 bases, with 8 bases separating them.

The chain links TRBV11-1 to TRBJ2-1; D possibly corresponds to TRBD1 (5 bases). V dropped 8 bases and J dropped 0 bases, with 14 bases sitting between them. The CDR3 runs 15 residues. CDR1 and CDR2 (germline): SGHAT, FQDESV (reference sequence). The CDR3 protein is CASSEQVSSYNEQFF. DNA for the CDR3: TGTGCCAGCTCTGAACAGGTCAGCTCCTACAATGAGCAGTTCTTC. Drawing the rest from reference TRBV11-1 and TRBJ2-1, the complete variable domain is EAEVAQSPRYKITEKSQAVAFWCDPISGHATLYWYRQILGQGPELLVQFQDESVVDDSQLPKDRFSAERLKGVDSTLKIQPAELGDSAMYLCASSEQVSSYNEQFFGPGTRLTVL.

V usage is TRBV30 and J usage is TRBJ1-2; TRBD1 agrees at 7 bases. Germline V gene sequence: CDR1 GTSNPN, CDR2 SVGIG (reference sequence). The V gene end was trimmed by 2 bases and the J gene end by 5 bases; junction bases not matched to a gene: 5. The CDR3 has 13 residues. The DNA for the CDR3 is TGTGCCTGGAGTTTTACAGGGGAGTATGGCTACACCTTC. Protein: CAWSFTGEYGYTF.

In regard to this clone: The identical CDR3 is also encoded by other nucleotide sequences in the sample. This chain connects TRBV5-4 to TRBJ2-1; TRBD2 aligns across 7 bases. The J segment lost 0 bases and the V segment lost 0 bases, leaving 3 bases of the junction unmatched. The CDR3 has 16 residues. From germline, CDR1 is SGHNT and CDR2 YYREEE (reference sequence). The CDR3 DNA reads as TGTGCCAGCAGCTTGGAAGGCGGGAGCTCCTACAATGAGCAGTTCTTC. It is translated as CASSLEGGSSYNEQFF. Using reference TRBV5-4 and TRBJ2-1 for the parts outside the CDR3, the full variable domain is ETGVTQSPTHLIKTRGQQVTLRCSSQSGHNTVSWYQQALGQGPQFIFQYYREEENGRGNFPPRFSGLQFPNYSSELNVNALELDDSALYLCASSLEGGSSYNEQFFGPGTRLTVL.

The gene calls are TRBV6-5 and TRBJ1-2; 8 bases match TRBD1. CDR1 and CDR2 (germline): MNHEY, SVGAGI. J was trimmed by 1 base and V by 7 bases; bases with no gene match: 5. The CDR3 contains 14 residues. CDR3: CASNQQGGNYGYTF. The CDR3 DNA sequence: TGTGCCAGCAATCAACAGGGGGGTAACTATGGCTACACCTTC.

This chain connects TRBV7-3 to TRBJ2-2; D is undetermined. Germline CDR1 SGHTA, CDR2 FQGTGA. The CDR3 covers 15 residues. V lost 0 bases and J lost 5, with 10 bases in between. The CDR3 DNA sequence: TGTGCCAGCAGCTTAACCCCCACAGAGACCGGGGAGCTGTTTTTT. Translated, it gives CASSLTPTETGELFF. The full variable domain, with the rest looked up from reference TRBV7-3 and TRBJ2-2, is GAGVSQTPSNKVTEKGKYVELRCDPISGHTALYWYRQSLGQGPEFLIYFQGTGAADDSGLPNDRFFAVRPEGSVSTLKIQRTERGDSAVYLCASSLTPTETGELFFGEGSRLTVL.

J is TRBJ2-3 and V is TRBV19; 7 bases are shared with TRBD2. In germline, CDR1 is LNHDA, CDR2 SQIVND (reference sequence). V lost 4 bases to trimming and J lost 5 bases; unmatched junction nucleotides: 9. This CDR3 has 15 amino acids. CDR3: CASSRQGRAGDTQYF. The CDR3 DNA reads TGTGCCAGTAGTAGACAAGGGAGGGCCGGAGATACGCAGTATTTT.

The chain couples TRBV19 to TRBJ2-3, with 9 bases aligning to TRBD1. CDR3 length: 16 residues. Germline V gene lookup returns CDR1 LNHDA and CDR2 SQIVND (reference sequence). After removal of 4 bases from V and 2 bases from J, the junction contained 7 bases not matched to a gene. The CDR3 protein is CASSNFQQGATDTQYF. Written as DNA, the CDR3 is TGTGCCAGTAGTAACTTCCAACAGGGGGCCACAGATACGCAGTATTTT.

CDR3 nucleotides: TGTGCCAGCACCCCTTGGGAGGGCCGTTTCAATGAGCAGTTCTTC. Translation: CASTPWEGRFNEQFF. The V and J genes are TRBV28 and TRBJ2-1; 7 bases map to TRBD2. This CDR3 region has 15 residues. The germline V gene has CDR1 MDHEN and CDR2 SYDVKM. The J segment lost 6 bases and the V segment lost 7 bases, leaving 12 bases of the junction unmatched.

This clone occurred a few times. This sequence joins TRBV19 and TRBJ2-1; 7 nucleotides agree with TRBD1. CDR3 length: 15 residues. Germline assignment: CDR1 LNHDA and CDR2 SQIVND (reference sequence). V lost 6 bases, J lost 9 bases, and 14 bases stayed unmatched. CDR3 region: CASSPGAGGESEQFF. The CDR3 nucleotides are TGTGCCAGTAGCCCCGGGGCAGGGGGAGAGAGTGAGCAGTTCTTC.

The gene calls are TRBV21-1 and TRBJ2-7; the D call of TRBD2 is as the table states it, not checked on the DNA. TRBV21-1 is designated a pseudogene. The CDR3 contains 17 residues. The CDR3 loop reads CASSKVWVGDGKYEQYF. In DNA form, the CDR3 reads TGTGCCAGCAGCAAAGTTTGGGTTGGAGACGGGAAGTACGAGCAGTACTTC.

Here the CDR3 DNA reads TGCGCCAGCAGCTTCGGACAGACAGCCAAAAACATTCAGTACTTC. Translating it yields CASSFGQTAKNIQYF. The chain uses TRBV5-1 and TRBJ2-4; a possible D gene is TRBD1 (6 bases). This CDR3 contains 15 residues. Trimming stripped 2 bases from V and 0 bases from J, with 9 bases between. Germline lookup yields CDR1 SGHRS and CDR2 YFSETQ.

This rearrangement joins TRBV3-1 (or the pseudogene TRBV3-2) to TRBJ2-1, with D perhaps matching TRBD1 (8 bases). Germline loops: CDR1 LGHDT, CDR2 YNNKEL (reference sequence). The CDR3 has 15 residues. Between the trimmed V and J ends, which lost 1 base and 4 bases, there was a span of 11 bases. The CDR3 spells CASSQAQGGYNEQFF. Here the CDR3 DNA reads TGTGCCAGCAGCCAAGCACAGGGGGGGTACAATGAGCAGTTCTTC.

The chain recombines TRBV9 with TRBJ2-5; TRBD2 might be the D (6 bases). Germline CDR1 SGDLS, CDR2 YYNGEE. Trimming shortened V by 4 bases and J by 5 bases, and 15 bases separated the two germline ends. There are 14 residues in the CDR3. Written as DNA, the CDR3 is TGTGCCAGCAGCACCCGGCCGGAGGGGGAGACCCAGTACTTC. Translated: CASSTRPEGETQYF.